This entry lists 29 T cell receptor beta chains sequenced from one sample in a study of blood T cell repertoires in COVID-19. The method was immunoSEQ multiplex PCR; TCRdb's version includes in-frame clones alone and lacks a portion of them. The table records some 150,000 clones, about nine tenths of them present only once. Sequenced input: peripheral blood. Receptors originate from a man in his fifties who had recovered from COVID-19.

The J gene is TRBJ2-7, the V gene TRBV18; 8 bases match TRBD1. The CDR3 is 15 amino acids. Trimming removed 5 bases from V and 4 bases from J; junction bases left unmatched: 10. The germline V gene has CDR1 KGHSH and CDR2 LQKENI. The chain's CDR3 is CASSSGQGGYYEQYF. CDR3 coding DNA: TGTGCCAGCTCATCTGGACAGGGAGGTTATTACGAGCAGTACTTC. Full variable domain (outside the CDR3, taken from reference TRBV18 and TRBJ2-7): NAGVMQNPRHLVRRRGQEARLRCSPMKGHSHVYWYRQLPEEGLKFMVYLQKENIIDESGMPKERFSAEFPKEGPSILRIQQVVRGDSAAYFCASSSGQGGYYEQYFGPGTRLTVT.

The chain joins TRBV5-4 to TRBJ2-3; 9 nucleotides align to TRBD1. With V trimmed by 6 bases and J by 6 bases, 8 bases remained unmatched. Germline V lookup: CDR1 SGHNT, CDR2 YYREEE (reference sequence). This CDR3 has 14 residues. The DNA for the CDR3 is TGTGCCAGCACCCGGGACAGGGCAGGGGATACGCAGTATTTT. The encoded protein is CASTRDRAGDTQYF.

The rearrangement links TRBV24-1 to TRBJ2-1, with 8 nucleotides matching TRBD1. The germline gives CDR1 KGHDR, CDR2 SFDVKD. V gave up 4 bases and J gave up 4 bases; unmatched junction bases: 2. The CDR3 is 14 residues long. The CDR3 spells CATSEGTGYNEQFF. In DNA, the CDR3 is TGTGCCACCAGTGAGGGGACAGGTTACAATGAGCAGTTCTTC.

The V and J genes are TRBV7-8 and TRBJ2-1, with 7 positions matching TRBD1. Losses at the gene ends were 5 bases for V and 4 bases for J; bases not matched to a gene: 11. This CDR3 is 16 amino acids long. Germline V lookup: CDR1 SGHVS, CDR2 FQNEAQ. The CDR3, as DNA: TGTGCCAGCAGCCATCGAGGGGGCGGGTCATACAATGAGCAGTTCTTC. Amino acid sequence: CASSHRGGGSYNEQFF.

This chain uses TRBV3-1 (or the pseudogene TRBV3-2) with TRBJ2-5, with TRBD2 matching 7 bases. This CDR3 has 16 residues. Trimming at V came to 0 bases and at J to 5 bases, leaving 9 bases not matched to a gene. Germline V gives CDR1 LGHDT, CDR2 YNNKEL (reference sequence). CDR3 residues: CASSQDPAGIGETQYF. The CDR3 DNA sequence: TGTGCCAGCAGCCAAGACCCAGCGGGAATCGGGGAGACCCAGTACTTC.

This chain connects TRBV9 to TRBJ2-5; 15 positions agree with TRBD2. V lost 4 bases and J lost 1; bases outside the gene matches: 14. Germline CDR1 reads SGDLS; CDR2 reads YYNGEE. The CDR3 length is 20 residues. The CDR3 region has the DNA TGTGCCAGCAGCCACCATGCCGGGACTAGCGGGGGGCAGATCCAAGAGACCCAGTACTTC. It translates to CASSHHAGTSGGQIQETQYF.

This clone was detected once. V and J are TRBV12-3 or TRBV12-4 and TRBJ2-3; D gene unclear. The V gene lost 3 bases and the J gene lost 3 bases, with 4 bases spanning the gap. This CDR3 region has 12 residues. The CDR3 DNA reads as TGTGCCAGCAGTTTGCAGACAGATACGCAGTATTTT. This encodes CASSLQTDTQYF.

The chain couples TRBV19 to TRBJ1-4; TRBD1 might be the D (6 bases). This CDR3 contains 14 residues. The V gene lost 6 bases and the J gene lost 6 bases, with 14 bases spanning the gap. Germline V gene data show CDR1 as LNHDA and CDR2 as SQIVND (reference sequence). The CDR3 loop is CASRPGRQDEKLFF. The DNA of the CDR3 is TGTGCCAGTAGGCCTGGGCGACAGGATGAAAAACTGTTTTTT.

This chain connects TRBV6-1 to TRBJ1-2; 8 nucleotides agree with TRBD1. Per germline, CDR1 MNHNS and CDR2 SASEGT. The trim removed 2 bases at V and 2 bases at J, leaving 7 bases unmatched. CDR3 length: 16 amino acids. The CDR3 DNA reads TGTGCCAGCAGTGAACTGGGACAGGCGACGAACTATGGCTACACCTTC. Translation gives CASSELGQATNYGYTF.

In DNA form, the CDR3 reads TGTGCCAGCAGCCCCGAACAGGGGGCCTACGAGCAGTACTTC. It is translated as CASSPEQGAYEQYF. V usage is TRBV27 and J usage is TRBJ2-7, with TRBD1 matching 8 bases. Trimming at V came to 6 bases and at J to 2 bases, leaving 6 bases not matched to a gene. Germline V gene sequence: CDR1 MNHEY, CDR2 SMNVEV (reference sequence). The CDR3 covers 14 residues.

The rearrangement links TRBV6-5 to TRBJ1-5; 8 bases match TRBD1. The CDR3 has 14 amino acids. V dropped 0 bases and J dropped 9; count of bases not matched to a gene: 4. Germline V gene sequence: CDR1 MNHEY, CDR2 SVGAGI. CDR3 DNA sequence: TGTGCCAGCAGTTACTCGGACAGGGACGGGCCCCAGCATTTT. This codes for CASSYSDRDGPQHF.

The chain has TRBV2 and TRBJ1-1; 11 bases agree with TRBD1. J lost 4 bases, V lost 1 base, and 11 bases had no gene match. CDR3 length equals 18 residues. Germline CDR1 and CDR2: SNHLY and FYNNEI. Here the CDR3 DNA reads TGTGCCAGCAGTGAAGTCAGAGGACAGGGGGCTCCGGTCACTGAAGCTTTCTTT. This codes for CASSEVRGQGAPVTEAFF.

This clone was recorded only once. This sequence joins TRBV5-1 and TRBJ1-1, with D hard to call. The V gene's germline CDR1 is SGHRS and CDR2 YFSETQ. CDR3 length equals 15 residues. V dropped 4 bases and J dropped 1 base, with 14 bases sitting between them. DNA for the CDR3: TGCGCCAGCAGCCCGGGTGGCCCTCGGAACACTGAAGCTTTCTTT. It codes for CASSPGGPRNTEAFF.

This clone showed up just once. CDR3 DNA sequence: TGTGCCAGCAGCGATCACAGATTGTCCAGGTTGAACACTGAAGCTTTCTTT. This gives the protein CASSDHRLSRLNTEAFF. V gene TRBV11-2 combines with J gene TRBJ1-1; the D is unclear. The germline V gene encodes CDR1 SGHAT and CDR2 FQNNGV. The CDR3 is 17 residues long. V shed 5 bases and J shed 0 bases, with 19 bases lying between them.

This rearrangement joins TRBV11-2 to TRBJ1-4, with D unresolved. The germline V gene encodes CDR1 SGHAT and CDR2 FQNNGV. Trimming removed 5 bases from V and 7 bases from J, with 17 bases in between. This CDR3 is built from 15 residues. The CDR3 region is CASSPIPGFSEKLFF. The CDR3 DNA reads TGTGCCAGCAGCCCAATTCCGGGGTTTAGTGAAAAACTGTTTTTT.

The chain combines TRBV11-3 with TRBJ1-1; TRBD1 is a possible D gene (6 bases). V lost 3 bases to trimming and J lost 1 base, with 15 bases between them. CDR1 is SGHNT and CDR2 is YENEEA in the germline V gene. The CDR3 is made up of 16 amino acids. In DNA form, the CDR3 reads TGTGCCAGCAGCTTTACAGGGTTTTGGGCGAACACTGAAGCTTTCTTT. Translation gives CASSFTGFWANTEAFF.

This clone was counted between two and nine times. The genes are TRBV12-5 and TRBJ1-6; no reliable D call. The germline CDR1 and CDR2 sequences are LGHNT and FRNRAP. This CDR3 spans 14 amino acids. Trimming pared 1 base from V and 11 bases from J, leaving 12 bases between. The CDR3 reads CASGLAAGDPPLHF. In DNA, the CDR3 is TGTGCTAGTGGTTTGGCCGCCGGGGATCCACCCCTCCACTTT.

The chain links TRBV9 to TRBJ2-2, with TRBD2 identical over 9 bases. Losses at the gene ends were 3 bases for V and 0 bases for J; bases not matched to a gene: 0. This CDR3 contains 15 residues. Looked up from germline, CDR1 is SGDLS and CDR2 is YYNGEE. CDR3 DNA sequence: TGTGCCAGCAGCGCTAGCGGGGCGAACACCGGGGAGCTGTTTTTT. Translated, it gives CASSASGANTGELFF.

This chain joins TRBV3-1 (or the pseudogene TRBV3-2) and TRBJ1-1; 8 nucleotides align to TRBD1. The CDR3 loop spans 13 amino acids. CDR1 and CDR2 (germline): LGHDT, YNNKEL (reference sequence). V trimming: 3 bases; J trimming: 8 bases; junction bases outside the gene matches: 5. CDR3 sequence reads: CASSQTGAAEAFF. Written as DNA, the CDR3 is TGTGCCAGCAGCCAGACAGGGGCTGCCGAAGCTTTCTTT.

This clone qualifies as medium-sized. The rearrangement joins TRBV7-9 to TRBJ2-1; TRBD1 matches at 7 bases. Per germline, CDR1 SEHNR and CDR2 FQNEAQ (reference sequence). The CDR3 covers 13 residues. The J segment lost 7 bases and the V segment lost 1 base, leaving 1 base of the junction unmatched. In nucleotides, the CDR3 is TGTGCCAGCAGCTTAGGACAGGGTAATGAGCAGTTCTTC. This translates into CASSLGQGNEQFF.

V usage is TRBV6-1 and J usage is TRBJ2-3; 12 nucleotides match TRBD2. V was clipped by 4 bases and J by 5 bases; unmatched bases: 7. Germline V gives CDR1 MNHNS, CDR2 SASEGT. The CDR3 runs to 16 residues. The CDR3 DNA reads as TGTGCCAGCAGTGCAAGGACTAGCGGGGATAGAGATACGCAGTATTTT. It encodes CASSARTSGDRDTQYF.

The CDR3: CAWSRDSRSYEQYF. The CDR3 DNA reads as TGTGCCTGGAGCCGGGACAGCCGTTCCTACGAGCAGTACTTC. This chain joins TRBV30 and TRBJ2-7; 7 bases are shared with TRBD1. The germline gives CDR1 GTSNPN, CDR2 SVGIG (reference sequence). V dropped 3 bases and J dropped 1; count of bases not matched to a gene: 6. The CDR3 contains 14 residues.

The rearrangement links TRBV6-2 or TRBV6-3 to TRBJ2-1; 7 bases match TRBD1. V lost 6 bases and J lost 9; bases outside the gene matches: 14. CDR1 and CDR2 (germline): MNHEY, SVGEGT. The CDR3 is 15 amino acids. CDR3 DNA sequence: TGTGCCAGCAGCCGGGAAGAAGACAGGGTGGCTGAGCAGTTCTTC. Translating it yields CASSREEDRVAEQFF.

In DNA form, the CDR3 reads TGTGCCAGCAGACGGACAGGAGAATTAGGCTACACCTTC. Protein: CASRRTGELGYTF. J is TRBJ1-2 and V is TRBV3-1 (or the pseudogene TRBV3-2); the match to TRBD1 covers 7 bases. The CDR3 runs to 13 residues. V dropped 6 bases and J dropped 8; count of bases not matched to a gene: 9. Germline V CDR1 and CDR2: LGHDT, YNNKEL (reference sequence).

This chain links TRBV11-3 with TRBJ2-5; 7 nucleotides line up with TRBD1. V lost 4 bases, J lost 2 bases, and 4 bases stayed unmatched. CDR3 length: 14 amino acids. Germline assignment: CDR1 SGHNT and CDR2 YENEEA. The CDR3: CASSSLGQQETQYF. In DNA, the CDR3 is TGTGCCAGCAGCTCATTGGGACAGCAAGAGACCCAGTACTTC.

This chain links TRBV4-3 with TRBJ2-2; D perhaps matches TRBD2 (6 bases). Deletions cut 8 bases from V and 0 bases from J, with 22 bases between. This CDR3 region has 18 residues. Per the germline V gene, CDR1 is LGHNA and CDR2 is YSLEER. This chain's CDR3 is CASQKSLAVYANTGELFF. The CDR3 bases are TGCGCCAGCCAAAAGTCACTAGCCGTCTACGCGAACACCGGGGAGCTGTTTTTT.

The rearrangement joins TRBV25-1 to TRBJ1-1; 9 nucleotides line up with TRBD1. This CDR3 region has 14 residues. With V trimmed by 6 bases and J by 4 bases, 6 bases remained unmatched. The germline CDR1 and CDR2 sequences are MGHDK and SYGVNS. As DNA, the CDR3 is TGTGCCAGCAGCTCAACAGGGGGCCGCACTGAAGCTTTCTTT. Translated, it gives CASSSTGGRTEAFF.

V usage is TRBV5-6 and J usage is TRBJ1-6; 8 bases agree with TRBD1. Germline lookup yields CDR1 SGHDT and CDR2 YYEEEE. The CDR3 has 16 residues. The V gene end was trimmed by 3 bases and the J gene end by 8 bases; junction bases not matched to a gene: 10. CDR3 loop: CASSSLGAGGYSPLHF. In DNA, the CDR3 is TGTGCCAGCAGCTCCCTCGGGGCAGGGGGCTATTCACCCCTCCACTTT.

The genes are TRBV4-3 and TRBJ1-1; tentative D call: TRBD1 (5 bases). The ends were cut back, 0 bases at V and 9 bases at J, with 20 bases in the middle. The V gene's germline CDR1 is LGHNA and CDR2 YSLEER. CDR3 length equals 16 residues. The CDR3, as DNA: TGCGCCAGCAGCCAAGATCCGAAGGGGTCGGTCAACAAAGCTTTCTTT. This sequence encodes CASSQDPKGSVNKAFF.